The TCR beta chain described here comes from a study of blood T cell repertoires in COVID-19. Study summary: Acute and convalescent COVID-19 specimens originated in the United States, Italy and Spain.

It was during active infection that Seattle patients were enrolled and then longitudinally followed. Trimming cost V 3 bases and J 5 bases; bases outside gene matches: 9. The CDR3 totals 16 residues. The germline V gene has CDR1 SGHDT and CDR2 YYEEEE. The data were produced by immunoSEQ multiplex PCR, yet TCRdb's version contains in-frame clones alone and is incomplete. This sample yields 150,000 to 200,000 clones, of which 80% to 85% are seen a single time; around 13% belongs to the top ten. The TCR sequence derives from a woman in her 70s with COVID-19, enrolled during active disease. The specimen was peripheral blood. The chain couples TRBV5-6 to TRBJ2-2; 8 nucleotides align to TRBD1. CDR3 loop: CASSYLDRGGTGELFF. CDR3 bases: TGTGCCAGCAGCTATCTTGACAGGGGTGGTACCGGGGAGCTGTTTTTT.